The clone carrying this T cell receptor beta chain has ten or more counts. Its antigen is unidentified. Germline lookup yields CDR1 SEHNR and CDR2 FQNEAQ (reference sequence). CDR3 length equals 13 residues. Trimming removed 5 bases from V and 3 bases from J, with 10 bases in between. The template for TCR beta VDJ and CDR3 sequence profiling was genomic DNA. From the reads, TCRdb called clonotypes with MiXCR, one entry per CDR3 protein. The table records 200,000 to 250,000 distinct CDR3 sequences, approximately 51% of them present only once. These data are taken from a study of CD8+CD57+ T cells in acquired aplastic anemia. Study-wide context: CD4+ and CD8+ cells, once sorted, gave DNA averaging roughly 3.2 ug. Notes on the study in general: Patients were compared with controls for CD8+ Simpson's diversity, and no significant difference emerged. Some 30 was the count of CD8+ CDR3 sequences that patients shared with controls.

All patients picked for sequencing had shown, by flow cytometry, an expansion of CD8+CD57+ cells. The patients, all of them, had severe acquired aplastic anemia. The chain carries TRBV7-9 and TRBJ1-2, with D perhaps matching TRBD1 (6 bases). Sequencing input: sorted CD4+, CD8+, or CD8+CD57+ T cells (not recorded which) from PBMCs. This clonotype originated in a human donor with aplastic anemia. CDR3 sequence (DNA): TGTGCCAGCAGCGAGGGGGGGTACTATGGCTACACCTTC. Its protein is CASSEGGYYGYTF.